Listed here are 5 T cell receptor beta chains from one sample, sequenced in a study of response to subunit inactivated influenza vaccine. TCRdb passed the RT-PCR reads through MiXCR, listing each CDR3 protein once. The sample lists about 190,000 distinct CDR3 sequences, roughly an eighth occurring once. The sample in question was CD8+ T cells sorted from PBMCs, obtained about 5 days after vaccination. The receptors shown here come from a man aged 50-59 years who received an inactivated influenza vaccine.

Regarding this clonotype: A much larger clone lies a single base off, so this may be a read error. The chain has TRBV6-5 and TRBJ1-1; D may be TRBD1 (5 bases). This CDR3 spans 14 amino acids. The V end was cut by 2 bases, the J end by 7 bases, with 14 bases between. The germline V gene encodes CDR1 MNHEY and CDR2 SVGAGI. CDR3 region: CASSYNPSGGEAFF. The CDR3 region has the DNA TGTGCCAGCAGTTACAACCCGAGCGGGGGTGAAGCTTTCTTT.

The chain links TRBV4-2 to TRBJ2-7; D is possibly TRBD1 or TRBD2 (7 bases each). The ends were cut back, 1 base at V and 2 bases at J, with 15 bases in the middle. Looked up from germline, CDR1 is LGHNA and CDR2 is YNFKEQ. The CDR3 has 16 amino acids. The CDR3 sequence: CASSQAGGASTYEQYF. CDR3 coding DNA: TGTGCCAGCAGCCAAGCAGGGGGGGCCTCAACCTACGAGCAGTACTTC.

This clonotype was picked up many times. The chain uses TRBV29-1 and TRBJ2-1; unclear D gene. Germline values: CDR1 SQVTM, CDR2 ANQGSEA. This CDR3 is 13 amino acids long. Trimming shortened V by 6 bases and J by 5 bases, and 14 bases separated the two germline ends. The CDR3 DNA reads TGCAGCGTAGCCCAATCCCTAAACAATGAGCAGTTCTTC. It specifies CSVAQSLNNEQFF.

The chain joins TRBV10-1 to TRBJ1-5, with D maybe TRBD1 (6 bases). CDR1 is WNHNN, CDR2 SYGVQD, per germline (reference sequence). The ends were cut back, 3 bases at V and 2 bases at J, with 14 bases in the middle. The CDR3 runs 16 residues. The CDR3 nucleotides read TGCGCCAGCAGTGATACAGGGAATGGTGGCAATCAGCCCCAGCATTTT. Translating gives CASSDTGNGGNQPQHF.

This chain uses TRBV9 with TRBJ2-1, with TRBD1 matching 10 bases. Germline CDR1 SGDLS, CDR2 YYNGEE. This CDR3 spans 15 amino acids. The V segment lost 4 bases and the J segment 6 bases; nucleotides outside the gene matches: 7. Here the CDR3 DNA reads TGTGCCAGCAGCCCACGGGACAGGGGTGGCAATGAGCAGTTCTTC. Its protein is CASSPRDRGGNEQFF.